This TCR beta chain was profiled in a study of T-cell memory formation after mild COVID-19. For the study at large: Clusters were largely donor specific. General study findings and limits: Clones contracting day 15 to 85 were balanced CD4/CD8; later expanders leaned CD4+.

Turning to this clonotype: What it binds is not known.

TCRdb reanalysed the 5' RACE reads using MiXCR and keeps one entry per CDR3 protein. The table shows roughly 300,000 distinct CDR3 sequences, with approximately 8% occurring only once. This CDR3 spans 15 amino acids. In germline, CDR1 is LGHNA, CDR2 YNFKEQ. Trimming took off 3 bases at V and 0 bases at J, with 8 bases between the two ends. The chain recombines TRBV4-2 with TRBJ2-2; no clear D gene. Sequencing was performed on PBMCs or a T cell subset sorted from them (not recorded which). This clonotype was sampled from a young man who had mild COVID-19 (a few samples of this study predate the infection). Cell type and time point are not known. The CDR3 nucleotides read TGTGCCAGCAGCCACTCTGGGTCGAACACCGGGGAGCTGTTTTTT. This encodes CASSHSGSNTGELFF.